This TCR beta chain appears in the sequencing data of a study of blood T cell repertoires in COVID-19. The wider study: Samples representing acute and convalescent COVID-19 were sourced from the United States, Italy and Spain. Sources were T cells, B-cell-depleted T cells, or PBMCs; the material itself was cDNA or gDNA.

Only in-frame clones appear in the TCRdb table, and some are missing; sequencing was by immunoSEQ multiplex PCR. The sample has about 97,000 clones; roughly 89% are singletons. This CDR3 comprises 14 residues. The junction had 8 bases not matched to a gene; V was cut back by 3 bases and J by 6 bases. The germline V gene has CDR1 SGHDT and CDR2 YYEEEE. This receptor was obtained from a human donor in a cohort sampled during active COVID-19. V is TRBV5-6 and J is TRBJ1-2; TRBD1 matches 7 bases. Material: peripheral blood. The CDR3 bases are TGTGCCAGCAGCTCGCCGGGAGGGGGCGATGGCTACACCTTC. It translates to CASSSPGGGDGYTF.